Listed here are 18 T cell receptor beta chains from one sample, sequenced in a study of cytomegalovirus exposure and HLA in healthy donors. Use of 60 Vbeta and 13 Jbeta primers characterized the PCR. Libraries were prepared by immunoSEQ multiplex PCR; TCRdb keeps only in-frame clonotypes and omits some of them. The sample lists around 120,000 clones, roughly 77% occurring once. Sequenced input: PBMCs. The origin of the receptors is a man between 18 and 29 years old in good health and CMV-seronegative.

The chain links TRBV5-5 to TRBJ2-7; 9 nucleotides line up with TRBD1. The CDR3 spans 15 residues. CDR1 is SGHKS, CDR2 YYEKEE, per germline (reference sequence). Germline trimming cut 3 bases from V and 4 bases from J; bases unmatched to any gene: 8. The CDR3 nucleotides read TGTGCCAGCAGCTGGGGACAGGGAGATCTTTACGAGCAGTACTTC. It translates to CASSWGQGDLYEQYF.

The chain employs TRBV7-2 and TRBJ2-7; D perhaps matches TRBD2 (6 bases). Germline lookup yields CDR1 SGHTA and CDR2 FQGNSA. Between the trimmed V and J ends, which lost 1 base and 4 bases, there was a span of 17 bases. This CDR3 is built from 16 residues. The DNA for the CDR3 is TGTGCCAGCAGCTTAGTGTCGGCGGGGAAAAAATACGAGCAGTACTTC. It codes for CASSLVSAGKKYEQYF.

A few counts support this clone. The chain is built from TRBV4-1 and TRBJ2-5; 10 bases align to TRBD2. CDR1 is MGHRA, CDR2 YSYEKL, per germline. Trimming took 0 bases from V and 7 from J; bases not matched to a gene: 8. The CDR3 consists of 16 residues. The DNA for the CDR3 is TGCGCCAGCAGCCAAGACGCTAGCGGGGGTCGGGTGACCCAGTACTTC. Amino acids: CASSQDASGGRVTQYF.

This clone was detected once. The rearrangement uses TRBV30 and TRBJ2-7, with 7 positions matching TRBD1. The germline CDR1 and CDR2 sequences are GTSNPN and SVGIG (reference sequence). The CDR3 runs 15 residues. The V segment lost 4 bases and the J segment 0 bases; nucleotides outside the gene matches: 9. As DNA, the CDR3 is TGTGCCTGGATTTGCAACGGACAGGTCTCCTACGAGCAGTACTTC. It specifies CAWICNGQVSYEQYF.

The chain is built from TRBV6-1 and TRBJ1-6; D is uncertain. Germline loops: CDR1 MNHNS, CDR2 SASEGT. The CDR3 totals 14 residues. The V and J ends lost 7 bases and 0 bases respectively, with 7 bases between them. CDR3 in DNA: TGTGCCAGCAATGACATCTCCTATAATTCACCCCTCCACTTT. Translation gives CASNDISYNSPLHF.

The chain links TRBV19 to TRBJ2-5, with 9 nucleotides matching TRBD2. This CDR3 has 17 residues. The J segment lost 5 bases and the V segment lost 5 bases, leaving 15 bases of the junction unmatched. CDR1 LNHDA and CDR2 SQIVND come from the germline V gene (reference sequence). CDR3 coding DNA: TGTGCCAGTAGTCCCCTGACTAGCGGTTTCCTGGGGGAGACCCAGTACTTC. Protein: CASSPLTSGFLGETQYF. The entire variable domain, with the rest obtained from reference TRBV19 and TRBJ2-5, is as follows: DGGITQSPKYLFRKEGQNVTLSCEQNLNHDAMYWYRQDPGQGLRLIYYSQIVNDFQKGDIAEGYSVSREKKESFPLTVTSAQKNPTAFYLCASSPLTSGFLGETQYFGPGTRLLVL.

The chain uses TRBV7-2 and TRBJ2-7; D might be TRBD2 (6 bases). The CDR3 runs to 16 residues. Germline V gene sequence: CDR1 SGHTA, CDR2 FQGNSA. The V and J ends lost 5 bases and 3 bases respectively, with 20 bases between them. DNA of the CDR3: TGTGCCAGCAGCACGGCTCTCGGGAGAGGGGACTACGAGCAGTACTTC. It specifies CASSTALGRGDYEQYF.

V and J are TRBV9 and TRBJ2-7; D uncertain. CDR3 length equals 13 residues. Germline V gene sequence: CDR1 SGDLS, CDR2 YYNGEE. V dropped 0 bases and J dropped 6 bases, with 10 bases sitting between them. This chain's CDR3 is CASSVVETAEQYF. The CDR3 nucleotides read TGTGCCAGCAGCGTAGTAGAAACAGCCGAGCAGTACTTC.

The V and J genes are TRBV19 and TRBJ2-3; TRBD2 might be the D (6 bases). The germline V gene has CDR1 LNHDA and CDR2 SQIVND (reference sequence). With 5 bases removed from V and 2 bases from J, the gap between germline ends came to 17 bases. The CDR3 spans 16 residues. CDR3 amino acids: CASSLPFSGVTDTQYF. CDR3 in DNA: TGTGCCAGTAGTCTCCCCTTTAGCGGAGTCACAGATACGCAGTATTTT.

This chain uses TRBV29-1 with TRBJ1-3, with 7 bases fitting TRBD1. Germline CDR1 and CDR2: SQVTM and ANQGSEA. The trim removed 7 bases at V and 3 bases at J, leaving 6 bases unmatched. This CDR3 spans 13 amino acids. Here the CDR3 DNA reads TGCAGCGGCGCGACAGGGAATGGAAACACCATATATTTT. This translates into CSGATGNGNTIYF.

The chain is built from TRBV5-8 and TRBJ1-2; D gene unclear. Trimming left V 7 bases short and J 4 bases short, with 8 bases between. This CDR3 spans 11 amino acids. Looked up from germline, CDR1 is SGHTS and CDR2 is YDEGEE. The CDR3 nucleotides are TGTGCCAGCGAGTACAGCTATGGCTACACCTTC. Translation gives CASEYSYGYTF.

The chain couples TRBV11-3 to TRBJ2-1, with D tentatively TRBD2 (5 bases). This CDR3 is built from 16 residues. Trimming stripped 5 bases from V and 2 bases from J, with 16 bases between. Per the germline V gene, CDR1 is SGHNT and CDR2 is YENEEA. The CDR3 nucleotides read TGTGCCAGCAGCCTATCTACGGTCGGGGCCTACAATGAGCAGTTCTTC. It translates to CASSLSTVGAYNEQFF.

This clone was picked up one time. The gene calls are TRBV28 and TRBJ1-4; TRBD1 aligns across 8 bases. Germline loops: CDR1 MDHEN, CDR2 SYDVKM. This CDR3 comprises 15 residues. V lost 3 bases to trimming and J lost 7 bases; unmatched junction nucleotides: 7. The CDR3 reads CASSLGQGAGEKLFF. In DNA form, the CDR3 reads TGTGCCAGCAGTTTGGGGCAGGGGGCGGGTGAAAAACTGTTTTTT.

The chain has TRBV2 and TRBJ1-1, with 7 bases fitting TRBD1. V lost 2 bases and J lost 7; bases outside the gene matches: 4. The CDR3 consists of 13 residues. The germline V gene encodes CDR1 SNHLY and CDR2 FYNNEI. The CDR3 here is CASSERTGLEAFF. The CDR3 nucleotides are TGTGCCAGCAGTGAACGGACAGGCCTTGAAGCTTTCTTT.

The chain links TRBV6-5 to TRBJ2-1, with 8 bases fitting TRBD1. The CDR3 has 15 residues. With V trimmed by 5 bases and J by 3 bases, 6 bases remained unmatched. Germline loops: CDR1 MNHEY, CDR2 SVGAGI. The CDR3 DNA reads as TGTGCCAGCAGTACCGACAGGGGAGGCTACAATGAGCAGTTCTTC. Protein sequence: CASSTDRGGYNEQFF.

The rearrangement uses TRBV5-8 and TRBJ1-1; 8 bases align to TRBD1. CDR1 is SGHTS and CDR2 is YDEGEE in the germline V gene. With V trimmed by 5 bases and J by 0 bases, 12 bases remained unmatched. The CDR3 contains 17 residues. The CDR3 loop is CASRIDRGRTLNTEAFF. The CDR3 DNA is TGTGCCAGCAGGATTGACAGGGGCCGCACGCTGAACACTGAAGCTTTCTTT. Full variable domain (remainder filled in from reference TRBV5-8 and TRBJ1-1): EAGVTQSPTHLIKTRGQQATLRCSPISGHTSVYWYQQALGLGLQFLLWYDEGEERNRGNFPPRFSGRQFPNYSSELNVNALELEDSALYLCASRIDRGRTLNTEAFFGQGTRLTVV.

This clone was detected only once. This chain links TRBV5-8 with TRBJ1-2, with D unclear. Trimming removed 8 bases at V and 5 bases at J, with 10 bases between. Germline CDR1 and CDR2: SGHTS and YDEGEE. The CDR3 spans 11 residues. In nucleotides, the CDR3 is TGTGCCAGTAAAAGAGGGTATGGCTACACCTTC. Translation gives CASKRGYGYTF.

The genes are TRBV25-1 and TRBJ1-1; D unresolved. V gave up 1 base and J gave up 2 bases, with 8 bases separating them. This CDR3 has 14 amino acids. Germline-derived CDR1 and CDR2 are MGHDK and SYGVNS. CDR3 sequence (DNA): TGTGCCAGCAGTGAATTGGGCCCCAACACTGAAGCTTTCTTT. As protein: CASSELGPNTEAFF.